These T cell receptor beta chains were read from a single sample in a study of CD8+CD57+ T cells in acquired aplastic anemia. TCRdb reprocessed the reads with MiXCR, giving one entry per CDR3 protein. The sample includes under 350,000 distinct CDR3 sequences, 56% of them seen just once. Sequencing was done on a sample of sorted CD4+, CD8+, or CD8+CD57+ T cells (not recorded which) from PBMCs. These receptors came from a human donor with aplastic anemia. CDR3s include the opening cysteine and the closing phenylalanine or tryptophan. Fields, in order: V gene, D gene, clone size, J gene, CDR3 DNA, CDR3 protein. The D gene is left open where the match is weak. Clone size is given for some rows only: seen once, a few or many times, or a class if the clone is expanded.

v_call: TRBV11-3; d_call: .; clone_size: once; j_call: TRBJ1-1; cdr3_nt: TGTGCCAGCAGCACATCAGGTACTAACACTGAAGCTTTCTTT; cdr3_aa: CASSTSGTNTEAFF
v_call: TRBV7-2; d_call: TRBD1; clone_size: few; j_call: TRBJ2-3; cdr3_nt: TGTGCCAGCAGCTTGACAGGGGGTGGCACAGATACGCAGTATTTT; cdr3_aa: CASSLTGGGTDTQYF
v_call: TRBV7-9; d_call: TRBD1; clone_size: .; j_call: TRBJ1-2; cdr3_nt: TGCGCCAGCAGCTTGGGGACAGCCCTCATTTATGGCTACACCTTC; cdr3_aa: CASSLGTALIYGYTF
v_call: TRBV15; d_call: TRBD2; clone_size: .; j_call: TRBJ2-7; cdr3_nt: TGTGCCACCAGCAGGGTTCGGGGGGGGAGCGAGCAGTACTTC; cdr3_aa: CATSRVRGGSEQYF
v_call: TRBV7-6; d_call: .; clone_size: .; j_call: TRBJ2-3; cdr3_nt: TGTGCCAGCAGCTTTGGTGTTTTAGAGACAGATACGCAGTATTTT; cdr3_aa: CASSFGVLETDTQYF
v_call: TRBV11-2; d_call: .; clone_size: many; j_call: TRBJ2-3; cdr3_nt: TGTGCCAGCAGAAAAGCGGCCACAGATACGCAGTATTTT; cdr3_aa: CASRKAATDTQYF
v_call: TRBV20-1; d_call: .; clone_size: .; j_call: TRBJ2-5; cdr3_nt: TGCAGTGCTCCGGAGCGGCTTCAAGAGACCCAGTACTTC; cdr3_aa: CSAPERLQETQYF
v_call: TRBV7-9; d_call: .; clone_size: .; j_call: TRBJ1-2; cdr3_nt: TGTGCCAGCAGCTTGGTCTTACGTGCCAAAGCACATGGCTACACCTTC; cdr3_aa: CASSLVLRAKAHGYTF
v_call: TRBV3-1; d_call: .; clone_size: many; j_call: TRBJ1-1; cdr3_nt: TGTGCCAGCAGCCAAGGGAGAGGCACTGAAGCTTTCTTT; cdr3_aa: CASSQGRGTEAFF
v_call: TRBV5-1; d_call: .; clone_size: .; j_call: TRBJ2-5; cdr3_nt: TGTGCCTGCAGCCCCAGGCCGGGGTACCAAGAGATCCAGTACTTC; cdr3_aa: CACSPRPGYQEIQYF
v_call: TRBV10-1; d_call: .; clone_size: few; j_call: TRBJ2-3; cdr3_nt: TGCGCCAGCTCAGCCCTACCCACAGATACGCAGTATTTT; cdr3_aa: CASSALPTDTQYF
v_call: TRBV18; d_call: TRBD1; clone_size: few; j_call: TRBJ1-2; cdr3_nt: TGTGCCAGCTCACCCGAAATTCCAGGGGGCAATGGCTACACCTTC; cdr3_aa: CASSPEIPGGNGYTF
v_call: TRBV5-1; d_call: .; clone_size: many; j_call: TRBJ2-1; cdr3_nt: TGCGCCAGCGCGAGTACCGGGACGGGGGACGGGGGTGAGCAGTTCTTC; cdr3_aa: CASASTGTGDGGEQFF
v_call: TRBV7-9; d_call: TRBD1; clone_size: .; j_call: TRBJ2-1; cdr3_nt: TGTGCCAGCAGCTTAGGACAGGGTTGGGACAATGAGCAGTTCTTC; cdr3_aa: CASSLGQGWDNEQFF
v_call: TRBV19; d_call: .; clone_size: .; j_call: TRBJ2-3; cdr3_nt: TGTGCCGTTAAGTCGGGGCCTAGCACAGATACGCAGTATTTT; cdr3_aa: CAVKSGPSTDTQYF
v_call: TRBV25-1; d_call: .; clone_size: .; j_call: TRBJ1-2; cdr3_nt: TGTGCCAGCAGTGAATACCAATCTGGCTACACCTTC; cdr3_aa: CASSEYQSGYTF
v_call: TRBV2; d_call: .; clone_size: many; j_call: TRBJ1-2; cdr3_nt: TGTGCCAGCAGCGGACAGAGAAACTATGGCTACACCTTC; cdr3_aa: CASSGQRNYGYTF
v_call: TRBV12-3/TRBV12-4; d_call: .; clone_size: once; j_call: TRBJ2-7; cdr3_nt: TGTGCCAGCAGGGACAGTCACCTGGTCGAGCAGTACTTC; cdr3_aa: CASRDSHLVEQYF
v_call: TRBV20-1; d_call: .; clone_size: .; j_call: TRBJ1-2; cdr3_nt: TGCAGTGCTAGAGATGGCGACAGGCCGAATAACTATGGCTACACCTTC; cdr3_aa: CSARDGDRPNNYGYTF
v_call: TRBV7-9; d_call: .; clone_size: few; j_call: TRBJ1-2; cdr3_nt: TGTGCCAGCAGCTTGCAGGGGATGTTAGATGGCTACACCTTC; cdr3_aa: CASSLQGMLDGYTF
v_call: TRBV28; d_call: TRBD2; clone_size: .; j_call: TRBJ2-5; cdr3_nt: TGTGCCAGCAGCCTTACTAGCGGGAGTGTGGAGACCCAGTACTTC; cdr3_aa: CASSLTSGSVETQYF
v_call: TRBV19; d_call: .; clone_size: .; j_call: TRBJ2-7; cdr3_nt: TGTGCCAGTAGTTACACCAGAGATTACTACGAGCAGTACTTC; cdr3_aa: CASSYTRDYYEQYF
v_call: TRBV12-5; d_call: .; clone_size: .; j_call: TRBJ2-7; cdr3_nt: TGTGCTAGTGGTTTGGGGGTCGAGCAGTACTTC; cdr3_aa: CASGLGVEQYF
v_call: TRBV19; d_call: TRBD1; clone_size: .; j_call: TRBJ2-7; cdr3_nt: TGTGCCAGTAGCTCAGGACAGGGGGGGCCCTGGGAGCAGTACTTC; cdr3_aa: CASSSGQGGPWEQYF
v_call: TRBV7-2; d_call: .; clone_size: few; j_call: TRBJ2-5; cdr3_nt: TGTGCCAGCAGCACAGGGACGGACTACCAAGAGACCCAGTACTTC; cdr3_aa: CASSTGTDYQETQYF
v_call: TRBV20-1; d_call: TRBD1; clone_size: many; j_call: TRBJ1-2; cdr3_nt: TGCAGTGCTCGGGATCCTCGACAGGGGGAGAGTGGCTACACCTTC; cdr3_aa: CSARDPRQGESGYTF
v_call: TRBV29-1; d_call: .; clone_size: few; j_call: TRBJ2-2; cdr3_nt: TGCAGCGTTGAGGGCGGGGGACAGGAGTTCCCCGGGGAGCTGTTTTTT; cdr3_aa: CSVEGGGQEFPGELFF
v_call: TRBV5-5; d_call: TRBD1; clone_size: .; j_call: TRBJ2-6; cdr3_nt: TGTGCCAGCAGCGAACGACAGGGGGCGGTCGGGCGGTTC; cdr3_aa: CASSERQGAVGRF
v_call: TRBV5-1; d_call: .; clone_size: many; j_call: TRBJ2-3; cdr3_nt: TGCGCCAGCAGCCTAGGCCAGAACACAGATACGCAGTATTTT; cdr3_aa: CASSLGQNTDTQYF
v_call: TRBV15; d_call: .; clone_size: once; j_call: TRBJ2-7; cdr3_nt: TGTGCCACCAGCAGAGTGGGCTCCTACGAGCAGTACTTC; cdr3_aa: CATSRVGSYEQYF
v_call: TRBV24-1; d_call: TRBD2; clone_size: .; j_call: TRBJ2-2; cdr3_nt: TGTGCCACCAGTGATCCTTGGGGGGGATTGAACACCGGGGAGCTGTTTTTT; cdr3_aa: CATSDPWGGLNTGELFF
v_call: TRBV2; d_call: .; clone_size: .; j_call: TRBJ1-2; cdr3_nt: TGTGCCAGCCAAAAAGATCTAGCTACCTATGGCCACACCTTC; cdr3_aa: CASQKDLATYGHTF
v_call: TRBV29-1; d_call: TRBD1; clone_size: .; j_call: TRBJ2-3; cdr3_nt: TGCAGCGTTGAGGGCGGGACAGGGGGATCGGTAGATACGCAGTATTTT; cdr3_aa: CSVEGGTGGSVDTQYF
v_call: TRBV20-1; d_call: .; clone_size: .; j_call: TRBJ2-7; cdr3_nt: TGCAGTGCTACCGGGACGTACTCCTACGAGCAGTACTTC; cdr3_aa: CSATGTYSYEQYF
v_call: TRBV24-1; d_call: .; clone_size: few; j_call: TRBJ2-1; cdr3_nt: TGTGCCACCAGGCGGCCAGGGGCCTACAATGAGCAGTTCTTC; cdr3_aa: CATRRPGAYNEQFF
v_call: TRBV2; d_call: TRBD2; clone_size: .; j_call: TRBJ2-1; cdr3_nt: TGTGCCAGCAGTGCAAGCGGGGGGTACAATGAGCAGTTCTTC; cdr3_aa: CASSASGGYNEQFF
v_call: TRBV24-1; d_call: .; clone_size: many; j_call: TRBJ2-7; cdr3_nt: TGTGCCACCAGTGATGGAGCAACCTACGAGCAGTACTTC; cdr3_aa: CATSDGATYEQYF
v_call: TRBV24-1; d_call: .; clone_size: .; j_call: TRBJ2-1; cdr3_nt: TGTGCCACCAAGCAACCCGACAGCCGAAATGAGCAGTTCTTC; cdr3_aa: CATKQPDSRNEQFF